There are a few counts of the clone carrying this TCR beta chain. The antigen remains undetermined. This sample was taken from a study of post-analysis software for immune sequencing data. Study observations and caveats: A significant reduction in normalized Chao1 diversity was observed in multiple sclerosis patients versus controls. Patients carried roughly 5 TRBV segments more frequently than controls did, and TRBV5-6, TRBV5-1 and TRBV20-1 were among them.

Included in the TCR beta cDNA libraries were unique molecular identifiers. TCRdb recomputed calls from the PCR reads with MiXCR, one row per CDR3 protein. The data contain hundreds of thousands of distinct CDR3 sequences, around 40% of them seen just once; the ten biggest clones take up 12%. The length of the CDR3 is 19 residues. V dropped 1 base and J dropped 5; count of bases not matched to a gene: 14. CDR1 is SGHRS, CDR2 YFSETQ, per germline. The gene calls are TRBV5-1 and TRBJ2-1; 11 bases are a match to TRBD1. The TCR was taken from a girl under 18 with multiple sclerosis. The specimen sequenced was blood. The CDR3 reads CASSLSRTGGPLANNEQFF. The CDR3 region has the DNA TGCGCCAGCAGCTTGAGCAGGACAGGGGGCCCGCTAGCCAACAATGAGCAGTTCTTC.